This record covers a single TCR beta chain. A few counts support this clonotype. Its target antigen remains unknown. No much larger clone is present one base from it, and per-base qualities are unavailable. Germline trimming amounts to 7 bases on V and 0 bases on J, with 7 as the count of junction bases outside the gene matches. The germline V gene encodes CDR1 SNHLY and CDR2 FYNNEI. CDR3 length: 15 amino acids, cysteine to phenylalanine. Kept here is only the CDR3 DNA, which spans 45 bases and is read in frame from base 1. This sample was included in a study of early T cells in non-severe SARS-CoV-2 infection listed by TCRdb under 2021. In terms of the full investigation: Because TCR sequencing was done on bulk RNA from unsorted whole blood, the alpha and beta chains could not be paired.

Results the study describes overall, beyond this receptor: Matching against VDJdb was skewed toward anti-spike CD8 responses, likely underestimated virus-specific expansions, and missed private and CD4 specificities.

The study was a case-control design nested within a healthcare worker cohort in London, UK, with weekly nasopharyngeal swab PCR tests and blood sampling. Healthcare workers were recruited between 23 and 31 March 2020, during the week of the UK lockdown, and were followed weekly for up to roughly 15 weeks. Libraries were prepared through 5' RACE. Reads for this sample came from a NextSeq 500. The TCR library protocol attached unique molecular identifiers to individual cDNA molecules to correct for sequencing error and PCR bias. Both TCR alpha and beta chains were sequenced, and tight co-correlation was observed between alpha and beta sequence abundances in each sample. In the original analysis: Decombinator V4 was used to perform V gene, J gene and CDR3 annotation of TCR sequences. Expanded TCRs were defined as changing significantly between any two time points under a Poisson model with p below 0.0001. TCR abundances were normalised to the total number of TCRs sequenced per sample and were expressed as counts per million. MAIT TCRs were defined by TRAV1-2 paired with TRAJ12, TRAJ20 or TRAJ33, and iNKT TCRs by TRAV10 paired with TRAJ18. VDJdb, accessed on 1 November 2021, was searched for TCRs annotated for CMV, EBV and SARS-CoV-2, and TCRs annotated for more than one antigen were excluded. TCRdb itself trimmed the public reads at Q25 with fastp, ran MiXCR and retained productive beta chains. Each CDR3 protein appears once, grouped with its most common genes and DNA. The V and J calls come from TCRdb's annotation, not from the publication. This sample gives 45,000 to 55,000 distinct CDR3 sequences in total; approximately 9.4% of them show up just once. Of the sample, 8% to 10% is held by the ten largest clones.

The source of this sequence is an adult who was a healthcare worker with PCR-confirmed SARS-CoV-2 infection or an uninfected control (not recorded which). The specimen sequenced was whole blood. Recombination linked TRBV2 to TRBJ2-7; TRBD1 agrees with 9 junctional bases. The DNA is as follows: TGTGCCAGCAACCAAGGACAGGGGTCCTCCTACGAGCAGTACTTC. Translated, it gives CASNQGQGSSYEQYF.